A selection of T cell receptor beta chains follows, all from one sample in a study of cytomegalovirus exposure and HLA in healthy donors. Profiled with immunoSEQ multiplex PCR; TCRdb holds only in-frame clones, not every one. The sample yields under 200,000 clones, 82% seen once. The material sequenced was PBMCs. These TCRs come from a man aged 50-59 years in good health and CMV-seropositive. The CDR3 runs from the conserved cysteine through the conserved F or W. The D gene is left open where the match is weak. Clone size is shown for a subset of rows, as once, few, many or a class of expanded clone.

v_call	j_call	clone_size	d_call	cdr3_nt	cdr3_aa
TRBV5-1	TRBJ1-6	NA	TRBD1	TGCGCCAGCAGCTTGGGACAGGGTGAATCACCCCTCCACTTT	CASSLGQGESPLHF
TRBV29-1	TRBJ1-2	NA	NA	TGCAGCGTTGATCCGGGTAACTATGGCTACACCTTC	CSVDPGNYGYTF
TRBV28	TRBJ2-1	NA	TRBD2	TGTGCCAGCAGTGCGGGGGGGCTGCTCAATGAGCAGTTCTTC	CASSAGGLLNEQFF
TRBV6-6	TRBJ2-3	NA	TRBD2	TGTGCCAGCAGTAATAGCGGGAGCACAGATACGCAGTATTTT	CASSNSGSTDTQYF
TRBV13	TRBJ2-1	few	TRBD1	TGTGCCAGCAGCTCAACTGTTGAGGGGGCGTCCTACAATGAGCAGTTCTTC	CASSSTVEGASYNEQFF
TRBV7-9	TRBJ2-4	once	NA	TGTGCCACCTCATTGCGGCAGGACAAGACCAAAAACATTCAGTACTTC	CATSLRQDKTKNIQYF
TRBV4-1	TRBJ2-2	few	TRBD2	TGCGCCAGCAGCCACCCCGGGACTAGCTCCTCCGGGGAGCTGTTTTTT	CASSHPGTSSSGELFF
TRBV5-1	TRBJ2-1	NA	TRBD1	TGCGCCAGCAGCTTACAGGGGATACACAATGAGCAGTTCTTC	CASSLQGIHNEQFF
TRBV15	TRBJ1-3	few	NA	TGTGCCACCAGCCGCAGGGGTTTTGCTGGAAACACCATATATTTT	CATSRRGFAGNTIYF
TRBV10-3	TRBJ2-7	NA	NA	TGTGCCATCTCGTCGCCGGCAGGCAGTTACGAGCAGTACTTC	CAISSPAGSYEQYF
TRBV5-1	TRBJ1-2	once	NA	TGCGCCAGCAGCTTGCAGGGGCCGGATGGCTACACCTTC	CASSLQGPDGYTF
TRBV28	TRBJ1-2	NA	NA	TGTGCCAGCAGTTTAAGACAGTTCGGCTACACCTTC	CASSLRQFGYTF
TRBV6-6	TRBJ1-1	NA	TRBD1	TGTGCCTGCAGGACAGGGCTGAACACTGAAGCTTTCTTT	CACRTGLNTEAFF
TRBV5-6	TRBJ1-2	NA	NA	TGTGCCAGCAGCTTGGAGTGGCGGATAAACTATGGCTACACCTTC	CASSLEWRINYGYTF
TRBV7-2	TRBJ2-2	NA	NA	TGTGCCAGCAGCTCAACTGTATCGACCGGGGAGCTGTTTTTT	CASSSTVSTGELFF
TRBV5-4	TRBJ2-5	NA	TRBD1	TGTGCCAGCAGCCGGGACAGGATCAAATGGGAGACCCAGTACTTC	CASSRDRIKWETQYF
TRBV10-3	TRBJ1-2	NA	TRBD1	TGTGCCATCAGTGAGTCGACAGGGCACTATGGCTACACCTTC	CAISESTGHYGYTF
TRBV23-1	TRBJ1-2	once	NA	TGCGCCAGCAGTCAACTAAGCTATGGCTACACCTTC	CASSQLSYGYTF
TRBV9	TRBJ1-1	NA	TRBD1	TGTGCCAGCAGCGCGGGACAGACGAACACTGAAGCTTTCTTT	CASSAGQTNTEAFF
TRBV7-9	TRBJ1-3	few	NA	TGTTCCAGCAGCTCAGACGGCAGACGGGACACCATATATTTT	CSSSSDGRRDTIYF
TRBV5-4	TRBJ2-7	NA	TRBD1	TGTGCCAGCAGACTAGGACAGGGGGGCTTCTACGAGCAGTACTTC	CASRLGQGGFYEQYF
TRBV29-1	TRBJ1-2	once	TRBD1	TGCAGCGCAGACCGGACAGGGGGCGCCTATGGCTACACCTTC	CSADRTGGAYGYTF
TRBV12-1	TRBJ1-1	NA	NA	TGTGCCAGCAGCTCTGCTTGGCAGGGTGAGAACACTGAAGCTTTCTTT	CASSSAWQGENTEAFF
TRBV5-1	TRBJ1-2	NA	TRBD1	TGCGCCAGCAGCCTAGGACAGGCCGCTGGCTACACCTTC	CASSLGQAAGYTF
TRBV6-5	TRBJ2-7	NA	NA	TGTGCCAGCAGTTCCGGACTGGGCCCCTACGAGCAGTACTTC	CASSSGLGPYEQYF
TRBV6-6	TRBJ2-1	NA	NA	TGTGCCAGCAGTTCCCCAGCGGGCGGGGACTACAATGAGCAGTTCTTC	CASSSPAGGDYNEQFF
TRBV7-2	TRBJ2-7	NA	TRBD1	TGTGCCAGCAGCTTAGGGGGGCAGGGGGCCTACGAGCAGTACTTC	CASSLGGQGAYEQYF
TRBV28	TRBJ2-5	NA	TRBD1	TGTGCCAGCAGTCAGACAGGGGCCCAAGAGACCCAGTACTTC	CASSQTGAQETQYF
TRBV6-5	TRBJ2-5	NA	TRBD2	TGTGCCAGCAGTTACTCGTTAGCGGGGGTGACCCAGTACTTC	CASSYSLAGVTQYF
TRBV6-4	TRBJ2-3	NA	TRBD2	TGTGCCAGCTCCGGGGGGGATACGCAGTATTTT	CASSGGDTQYF
TRBV4-3	TRBJ1-1	few	NA	TGCGCCAGCAGCCAAGGAATAGGGGTTCTCGACGAAGCTTTCTTT	CASSQGIGVLDEAFF
TRBV7-3	TRBJ2-2	NA	NA	TGTGCCAGCAGCTTGGGACATCTAGGGGAGCTGTTTTTT	CASSLGHLGELFF
TRBV30	TRBJ1-2	NA	TRBD1	TGTGCCTGGACAGGGGGTGACTATGGCTACACCTTC	CAWTGGDYGYTF
TRBV7-3	TRBJ1-1	NA	NA	TGTGCCAGCAGCTCGACAGTAAACACTGAAGCTTTCTTT	CASSSTVNTEAFF
TRBV7-3	TRBJ2-5	NA	TRBD2	TGTGCCAGCAGCTCAGTAGGCGGGAGGCGGGGGGAGACCCAGTACTTC	CASSSVGGRRGETQYF
TRBV7-9	TRBJ1-2	NA	NA	TGTGCCAGCCTCGGGGAGGGGCGGACTGGCGGCTACACCTTC	CASLGEGRTGGYTF
TRBV18	TRBJ2-1	NA	TRBD1	TGTGCCAGCTCACTCGACGGACAGGGCAATGAGCAGTTCTTC	CASSLDGQGNEQFF
TRBV10-3	TRBJ2-1	NA	NA	TGTGCCATCATGGGCGTCGGTGAAGTCTATGAGCAGTTCTTC	CAIMGVGEVYEQFF
TRBV15	TRBJ2-1	NA	TRBD2	TGTGCCACCAGCACCGGGACTAGCGGCTACAATGAGCAGTTCTTC	CATSTGTSGYNEQFF
TRBV5-1	TRBJ2-7	NA	TRBD2	TGCGCCAGCAGCTTGGGTTCTAGCGGGCCTTGGAGCTCCTACGAGCAGTACTTC	CASSLGSSGPWSSYEQYF
TRBV30	TRBJ1-1	NA	NA	TGTGCCTGGAGTTCCCCCCAGGGTGAAGCTTTCTTT	CAWSSPQGEAFF
TRBV16	TRBJ1-2	few	NA	TGTGCCAGCAGCCAATCGGAGGGGTATGGCTACACCTTC	CASSQSEGYGYTF
TRBV5-1	TRBJ2-1	NA	TRBD2	TGCGCCAGCAGCTTGATTCCGGGGACTAGATTGAATGAGCAGTTCTTC	CASSLIPGTRLNEQFF
TRBV7-8	TRBJ1-6	few	TRBD1	TGTGCCAGCAGTCTAGACGGGACAGGAACTTGGCCCCTCCACTTT	CASSLDGTGTWPLHF
TRBV7-9	TRBJ1-3	NA	TRBD1	TGTGCCAGCAGCTTCCGGGACAGCATATTTACCTCTGGAAACACCATATATTTT	CASSFRDSIFTSGNTIYF